This TCR beta chain was documented in a study of cytotoxic CD8 clonotypes in ibrutinib-treated CLL. Sequencing used immunoSEQ multiplex PCR; TCRdb keeps in-frame clones, though not all of them. This sample has around 150,000 clones, with around 84% found just once. On this clone: Its target is not known.

Study conclusions and caveats: Sampling schedules were unmatched across sustained-remission and progressing patients.

The CDR3 consists of 16 residues. CDR1 MNHNS and CDR2 SASEGT come from the germline V gene. V gave up 0 bases and J gave up 0 bases, with 10 bases separating them. The sequenced sample was PBMCs, obtained after 36 months of ibrutinib treatment. The gene calls are TRBV6-1 and TRBJ2-3; D is possibly TRBD2 (5 bases). The source of this sequence is a human donor with chronic lymphocytic leukemia. The CDR3 DNA reads TGTGCCAGCAGTGAAGCGCTGGGGAGCAGCACAGATACGCAGTATTTT. Its protein is CASSEALGSSTDTQYF.